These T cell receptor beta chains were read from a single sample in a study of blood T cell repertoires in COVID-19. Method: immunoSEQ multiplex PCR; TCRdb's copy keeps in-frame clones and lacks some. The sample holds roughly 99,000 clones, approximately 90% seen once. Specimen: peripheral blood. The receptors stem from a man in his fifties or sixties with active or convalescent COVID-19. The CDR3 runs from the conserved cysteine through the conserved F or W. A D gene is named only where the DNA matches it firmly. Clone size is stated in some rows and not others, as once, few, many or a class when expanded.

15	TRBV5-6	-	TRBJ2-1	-	TGTGCCAGCAGCTTGGTCGGGCCAGGGAACAATGAGCAGTTCTTC	CASSLVGPGNNEQFF
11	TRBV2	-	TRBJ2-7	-	TGTGCCAGCAGCCTCTCCTACGAGCAGTACTTC	CASSLSYEQYF
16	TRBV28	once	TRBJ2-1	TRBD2	TGTGCCAGCAGTTTTACCCTAGCGGGAGGTTACAATGAGCAGTTCTTC	CASSFTLAGGYNEQFF
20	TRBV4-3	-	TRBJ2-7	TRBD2	TGCGCCAGCAGCCAAGATCACCCCAGGGGGCTGAGCGGGAGGGCTTACGAGCAGTACTTC	CASSQDHPRGLSGRAYEQYF
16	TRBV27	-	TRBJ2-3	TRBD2	TGTGCCAGCAGGCTGATAGCGGGGACTAGCACAGATACGCAGTATTTT	CASRLIAGTSTDTQYF
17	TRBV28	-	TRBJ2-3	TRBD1	TGTGCCAGCAGCCTCGAAGGCCGAGACAGGGGGGTCCAGGCGCAGTATTTT	CASSLEGRDRGVQAQYF
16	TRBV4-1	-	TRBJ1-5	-	TGCGCCAGCAGCCCTGGAGGGCAGAGAGGCAATCAGCCCCAGCATTTT	CASSPGGQRGNQPQHF
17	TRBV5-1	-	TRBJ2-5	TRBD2	TGCGCCAGCAGCACGGGACTAGCGGGGGACTCAAGGGAGACCCAGTACTTC	CASSTGLAGDSRETQYF
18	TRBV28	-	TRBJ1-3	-	TGTGCCAGCAGTTTATCGGGGATGACAGGCCACTCTGGAAACACCATATATTTT	CASSLSGMTGHSGNTIYF
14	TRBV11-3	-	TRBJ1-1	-	TGTGCCAGCAGCTTAAAATCTGTCACCCCGGAGGCTTTCTTT	CASSLKSVTPEAFF
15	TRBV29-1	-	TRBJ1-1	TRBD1	TGCAGCGGACTTCAAGCCGGGACAGGGAACACTGAAGCTTTCTTT	CSGLQAGTGNTEAFF
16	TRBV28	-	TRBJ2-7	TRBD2	TGTGCCAGCAGCTCTTTTGGGACTAGGGTAAACGACGAGCAGTACTTC	CASSSFGTRVNDEQYF